This TCR beta chain is drawn from a study of shared clonotypes between healthy human individuals. Study-level findings and limits: Around 5% was the fraction of naive CD4 clonotypes found shared across several donors.

Comment on this clone: Its matching antigen is unknown.

About 200 ng DNA, 25,000 to 30,000 T cell genomes, went into each sorted-subset replicate PCR. Measured with immunoSEQ multiplex PCR; TCRdb has only the in-frame clones, and not every one. The sample comprises hundreds of thousands of clones, around 96% of which are singletons, and approximately 0.06% rests with the top ten. The TCR sequence derives from a woman younger than 45 in good health. The sequenced sample was naive CD4+ T cells sorted from blood. Subset reported: CD45RA+ positively selected.

Here the CDR3 DNA reads TGTGCCAGCAGCGCTAGCACAGATACGCAGTATTTT. It translates to CASSASTDTQYF. The J gene is TRBJ2-3, the V gene TRBV7-2; D gene unclear. Germline V CDR1 and CDR2: SGHTA, FQGNSA. Trimming removed 5 bases from V and 0 bases from J, with 3 bases in between. CDR3 length: 12 residues.